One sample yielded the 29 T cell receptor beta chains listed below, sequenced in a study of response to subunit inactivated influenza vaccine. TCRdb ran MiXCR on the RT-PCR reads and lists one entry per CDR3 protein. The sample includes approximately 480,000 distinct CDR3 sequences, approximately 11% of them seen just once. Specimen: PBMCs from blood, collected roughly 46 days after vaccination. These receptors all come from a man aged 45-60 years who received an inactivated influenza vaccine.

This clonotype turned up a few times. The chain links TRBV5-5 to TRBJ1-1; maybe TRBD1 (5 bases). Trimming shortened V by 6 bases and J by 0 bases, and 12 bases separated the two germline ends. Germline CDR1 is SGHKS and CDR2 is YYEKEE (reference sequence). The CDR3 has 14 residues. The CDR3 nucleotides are TGTGCCAGCATCGTCCAGGGCATGAACACTGAAGCTTTCTTT. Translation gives CASIVQGMNTEAFF. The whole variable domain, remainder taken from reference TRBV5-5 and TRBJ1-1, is DAGVTQSPTHLIKTRGQQVTLRCSPISGHKSVSWYQQVLGQGPQFIFQYYEKEERGRGNFPDRFSARQFPNYSSELNVNALLLGDSALYLCASIVQGMNTEAFFGQGTRLTVV.

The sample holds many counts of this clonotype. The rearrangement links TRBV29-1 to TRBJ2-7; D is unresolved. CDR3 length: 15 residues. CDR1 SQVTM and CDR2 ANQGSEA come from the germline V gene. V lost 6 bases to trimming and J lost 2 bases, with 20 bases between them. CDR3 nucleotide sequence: TGCAGCGTGTCAGCCCCGACCCAATCTCCCTACGAGCAGTACTTC. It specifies CSVSAPTQSPYEQYF.

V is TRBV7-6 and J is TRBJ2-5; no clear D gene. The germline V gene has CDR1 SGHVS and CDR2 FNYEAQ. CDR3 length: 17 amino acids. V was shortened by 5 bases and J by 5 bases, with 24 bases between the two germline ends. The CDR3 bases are TGTGCCAGCAGCCCCTCCCACCTAAAAATTGTAATGGAGACCCAGTACTTC. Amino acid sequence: CASSPSHLKIVMETQYF.

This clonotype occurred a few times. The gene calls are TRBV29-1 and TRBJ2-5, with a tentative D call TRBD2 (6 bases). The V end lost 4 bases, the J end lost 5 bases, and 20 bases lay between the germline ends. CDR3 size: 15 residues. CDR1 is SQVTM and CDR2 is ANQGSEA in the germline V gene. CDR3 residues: CSVVQPRGGLETQYF. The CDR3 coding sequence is TGCAGCGTTGTACAACCAAGAGGAGGGTTGGAGACCCAGTACTTC.

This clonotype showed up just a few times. Here the CDR3 DNA reads TGTGCCAGCAGCGCAAGTGATACGCAGTATTTT. Its protein product is CASSASDTQYF. The V call is TRBV6-5, the J call TRBJ2-3; D ambiguous. The germline V gene has CDR1 MNHEY and CDR2 SVGAGI. The CDR3 covers 11 residues. Trimming shortened V by 6 bases and J by 6 bases, and 7 bases separated the two germline ends.

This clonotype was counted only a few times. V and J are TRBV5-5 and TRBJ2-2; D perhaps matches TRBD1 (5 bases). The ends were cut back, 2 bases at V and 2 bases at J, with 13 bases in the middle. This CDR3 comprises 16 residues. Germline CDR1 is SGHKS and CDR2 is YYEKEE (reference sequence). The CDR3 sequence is CASSLDSLINTGELFF. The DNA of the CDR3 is TGTGCCAGCAGCTTAGACAGCTTAATCAACACCGGGGAGCTGTTTTTT.

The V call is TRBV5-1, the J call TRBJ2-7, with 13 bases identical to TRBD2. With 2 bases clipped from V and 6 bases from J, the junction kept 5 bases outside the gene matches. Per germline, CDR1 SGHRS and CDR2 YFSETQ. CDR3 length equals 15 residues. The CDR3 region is CASSLGTSGMREQYF. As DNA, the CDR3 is TGCGCCAGCAGCTTAGGGACTAGCGGGATGCGCGAGCAGTACTTC.

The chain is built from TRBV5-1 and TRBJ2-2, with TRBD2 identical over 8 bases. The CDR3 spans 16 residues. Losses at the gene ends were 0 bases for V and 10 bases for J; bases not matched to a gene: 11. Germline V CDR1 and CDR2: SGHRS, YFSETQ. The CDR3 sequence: CASSLEGSGTSLELFF. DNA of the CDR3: TGCGCCAGCAGCTTGGAGGGTAGCGGGACATCATTGGAGCTGTTTTTT.

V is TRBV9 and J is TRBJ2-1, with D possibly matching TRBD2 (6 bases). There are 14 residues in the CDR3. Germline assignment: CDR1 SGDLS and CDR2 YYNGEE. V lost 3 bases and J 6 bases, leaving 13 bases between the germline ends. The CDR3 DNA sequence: TGTGCCAGCAGCGGAAGACTAGTTACCAATGAGCAGTTCTTC. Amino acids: CASSGRLVTNEQFF.

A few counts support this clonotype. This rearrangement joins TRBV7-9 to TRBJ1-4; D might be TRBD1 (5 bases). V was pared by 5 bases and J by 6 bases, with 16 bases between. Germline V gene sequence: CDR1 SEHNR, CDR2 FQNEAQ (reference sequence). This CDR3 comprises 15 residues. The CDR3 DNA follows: TGTGCCAGCAGCCCAAGGGGTGCGTCGGATGAAAAACTGTTTTTT. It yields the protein CASSPRGASDEKLFF.

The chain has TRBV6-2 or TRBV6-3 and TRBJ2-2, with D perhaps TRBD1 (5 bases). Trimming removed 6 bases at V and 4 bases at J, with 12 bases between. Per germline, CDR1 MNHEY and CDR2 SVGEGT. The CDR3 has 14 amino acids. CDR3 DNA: TGTGCCAGCAGAAGGACATACGGCACCGGGGAGCTGTTTTTT. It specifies CASRRTYGTGELFF.

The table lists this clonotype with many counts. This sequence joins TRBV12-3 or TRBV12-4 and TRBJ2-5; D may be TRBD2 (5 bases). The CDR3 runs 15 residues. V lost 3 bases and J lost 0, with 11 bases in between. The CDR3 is CASSFGRGYQETQYF. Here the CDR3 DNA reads TGTGCCAGCAGTTTTGGAAGAGGGTACCAAGAGACCCAGTACTTC.

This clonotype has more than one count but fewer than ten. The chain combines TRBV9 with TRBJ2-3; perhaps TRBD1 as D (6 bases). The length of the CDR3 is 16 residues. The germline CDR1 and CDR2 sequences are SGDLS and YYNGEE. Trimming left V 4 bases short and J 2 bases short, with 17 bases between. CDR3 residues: CASSMNRAGATDTQYF. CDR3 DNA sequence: TGTGCCAGCAGCATGAACCGGGCAGGGGCCACAGATACGCAGTATTTT.

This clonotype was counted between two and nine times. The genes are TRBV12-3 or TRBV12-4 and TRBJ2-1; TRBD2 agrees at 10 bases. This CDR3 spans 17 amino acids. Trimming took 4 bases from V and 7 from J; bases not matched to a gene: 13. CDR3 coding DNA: TGTGCCAGCAGTTCCTACCGCGGGACTAGCGCCGGGAATGAGCAGTTCTTC. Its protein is CASSSYRGTSAGNEQFF.

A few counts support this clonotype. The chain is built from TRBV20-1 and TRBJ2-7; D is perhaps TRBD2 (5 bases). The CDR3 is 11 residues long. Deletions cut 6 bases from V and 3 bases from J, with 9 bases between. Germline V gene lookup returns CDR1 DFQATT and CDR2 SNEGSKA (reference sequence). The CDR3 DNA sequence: TGCAGTGCCGGAGGTGACTACGAGCAGTACTTC. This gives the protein CSAGGDYEQYF.

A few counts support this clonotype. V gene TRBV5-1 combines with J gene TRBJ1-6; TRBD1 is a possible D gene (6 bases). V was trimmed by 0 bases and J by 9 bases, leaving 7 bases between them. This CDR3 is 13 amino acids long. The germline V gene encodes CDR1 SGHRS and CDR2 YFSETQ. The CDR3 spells CASSLEQGSPLHF. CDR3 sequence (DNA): TGCGCCAGCAGCTTGGAACAGGGTTCACCCCTCCACTTT.

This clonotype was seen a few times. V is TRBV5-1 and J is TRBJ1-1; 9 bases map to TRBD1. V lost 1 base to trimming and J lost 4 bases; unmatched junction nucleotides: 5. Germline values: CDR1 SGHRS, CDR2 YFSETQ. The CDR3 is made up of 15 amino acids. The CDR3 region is CASSLRTGAGTEAFF. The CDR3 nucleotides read TGCGCCAGCAGCTTGCGGACAGGGGCGGGCACTGAAGCTTTCTTT. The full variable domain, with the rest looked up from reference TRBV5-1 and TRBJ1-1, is KAGVTQTPRYLIKTRGQQVTLSCSPISGHRSVSWYQQTPGQGLQFLFEYFSETQRNKGNFPGRFSGRQFSNSRSEMNVSTLELGDSALYLCASSLRTGAGTEAFFGQGTRLTVV.

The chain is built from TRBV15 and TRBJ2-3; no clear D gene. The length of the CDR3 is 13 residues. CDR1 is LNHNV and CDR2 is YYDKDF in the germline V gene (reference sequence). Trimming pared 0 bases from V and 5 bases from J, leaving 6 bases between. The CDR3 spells CATSRDRIDTQYF. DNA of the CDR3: TGTGCCACCAGCAGAGACCGAATAGATACGCAGTATTTT.

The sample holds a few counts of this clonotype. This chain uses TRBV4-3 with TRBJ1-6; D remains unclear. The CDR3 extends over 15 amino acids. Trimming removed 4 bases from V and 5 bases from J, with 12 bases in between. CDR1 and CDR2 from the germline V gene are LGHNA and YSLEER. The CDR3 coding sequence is TGCGCCAGCAGCCCAATGGGAGATAATAATTCACCCCTCCACTTT. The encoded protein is CASSPMGDNNSPLHF.

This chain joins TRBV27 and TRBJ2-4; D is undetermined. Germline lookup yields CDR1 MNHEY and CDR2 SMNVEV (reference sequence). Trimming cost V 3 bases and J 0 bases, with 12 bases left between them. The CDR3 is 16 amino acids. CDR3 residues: CASSFGLKLAKNIQYF. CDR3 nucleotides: TGTGCCAGCAGTTTTGGGCTAAAACTAGCCAAAAACATTCAGTACTTC.

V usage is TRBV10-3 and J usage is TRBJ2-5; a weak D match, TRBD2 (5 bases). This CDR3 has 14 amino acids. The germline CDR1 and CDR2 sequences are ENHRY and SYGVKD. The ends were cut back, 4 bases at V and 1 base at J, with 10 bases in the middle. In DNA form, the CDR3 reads TGTGCCATCAGTGTCGGCGGGCCCCAAGAGACCCAGTACTTC. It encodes CAISVGGPQETQYF.

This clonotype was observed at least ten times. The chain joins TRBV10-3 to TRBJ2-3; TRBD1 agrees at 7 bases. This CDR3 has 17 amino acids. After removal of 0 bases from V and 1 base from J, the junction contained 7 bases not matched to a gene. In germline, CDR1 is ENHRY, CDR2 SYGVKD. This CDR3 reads CAISESLRGLGTDTQYF. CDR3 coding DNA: TGTGCCATCAGTGAGTCGTTAAGGGGGCTGGGCACAGATACGCAGTATTTT.

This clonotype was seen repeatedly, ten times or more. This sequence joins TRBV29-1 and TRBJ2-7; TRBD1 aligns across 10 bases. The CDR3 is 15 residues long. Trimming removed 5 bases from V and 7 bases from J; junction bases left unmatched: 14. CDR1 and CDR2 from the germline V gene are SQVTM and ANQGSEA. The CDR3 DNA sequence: TGCAGCGTTTGTGAGGGGACAGGGGTTCTTGTTGAGCAGTACTTC. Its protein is CSVCEGTGVLVEQYF.

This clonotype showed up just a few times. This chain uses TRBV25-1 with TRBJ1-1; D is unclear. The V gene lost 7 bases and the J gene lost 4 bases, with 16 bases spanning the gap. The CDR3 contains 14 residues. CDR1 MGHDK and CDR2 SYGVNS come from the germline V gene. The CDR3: CASTDVGGITEAFF. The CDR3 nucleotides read TGTGCCAGCACCGATGTGGGAGGGATCACTGAAGCTTTCTTT.

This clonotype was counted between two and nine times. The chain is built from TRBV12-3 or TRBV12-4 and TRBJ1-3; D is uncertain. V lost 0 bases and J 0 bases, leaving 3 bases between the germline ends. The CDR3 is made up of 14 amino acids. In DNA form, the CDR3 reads TGTGCCAGCAGTTTAGCAAGCTCTGGAAACACCATATATTTT. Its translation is CASSLASSGNTIYF.

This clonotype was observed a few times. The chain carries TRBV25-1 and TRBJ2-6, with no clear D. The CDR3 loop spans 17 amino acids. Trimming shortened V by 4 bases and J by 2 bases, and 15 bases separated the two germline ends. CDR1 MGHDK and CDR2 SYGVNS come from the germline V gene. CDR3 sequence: CASSARGGRPGANVLTF. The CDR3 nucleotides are TGTGCCAGCAGTGCCCGCGGCGGAAGACCTGGGGCCAACGTCCTGACTTTC.

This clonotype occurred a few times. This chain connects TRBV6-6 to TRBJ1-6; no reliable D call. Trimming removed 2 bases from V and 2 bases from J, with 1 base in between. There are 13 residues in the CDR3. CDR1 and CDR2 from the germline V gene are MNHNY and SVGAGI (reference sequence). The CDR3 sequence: CASSYAYNSPLHF. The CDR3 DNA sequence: TGTGCCAGCAGTTACGCCTATAATTCACCCCTCCACTTT.

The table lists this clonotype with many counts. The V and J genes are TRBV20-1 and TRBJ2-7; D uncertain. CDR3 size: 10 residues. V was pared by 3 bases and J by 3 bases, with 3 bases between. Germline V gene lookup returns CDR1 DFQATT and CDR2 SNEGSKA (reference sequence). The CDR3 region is CSASNYEQYF. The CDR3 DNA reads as TGCAGTGCTAGTAACTACGAGCAGTACTTC.

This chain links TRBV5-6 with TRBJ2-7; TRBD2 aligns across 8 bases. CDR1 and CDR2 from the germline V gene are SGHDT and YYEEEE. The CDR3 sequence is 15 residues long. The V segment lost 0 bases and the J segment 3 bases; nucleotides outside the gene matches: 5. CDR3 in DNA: TGTGCCAGCAGCTTGGGTAGCGGGATAATCTACGAGCAGTACTTC. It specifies CASSLGSGIIYEQYF.